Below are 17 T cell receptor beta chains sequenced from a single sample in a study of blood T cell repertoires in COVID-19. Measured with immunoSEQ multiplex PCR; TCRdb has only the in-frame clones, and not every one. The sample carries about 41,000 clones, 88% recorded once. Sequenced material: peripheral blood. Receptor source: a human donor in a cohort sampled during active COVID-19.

The DNA of the CDR3 is TGTGCCACCAGGGGCGGGACCACAGATACGCAGTATTTT. It yields the protein CATRGGTTDTQYF. The rearrangement uses TRBV15 and TRBJ2-3, with a tentative D call TRBD2 (6 bases). The germline V gene encodes CDR1 LNHNV and CDR2 YYDKDF (reference sequence). CDR3 length equals 13 residues. V shed 6 bases and J shed 2 bases, with 9 bases lying between them. Complete variable domain (other parts from reference TRBV15 and TRBJ2-3): DAMVIQNPRYQVTQFGKPVTLSCSQTLNHNVMYWYQQKSSQAPKLLFHYYDKDFNNEADTPDNFQSRRPNTSFCFLDIRSPGLGDTAMYLCATRGGTTDTQYFGPGTRLTVL.

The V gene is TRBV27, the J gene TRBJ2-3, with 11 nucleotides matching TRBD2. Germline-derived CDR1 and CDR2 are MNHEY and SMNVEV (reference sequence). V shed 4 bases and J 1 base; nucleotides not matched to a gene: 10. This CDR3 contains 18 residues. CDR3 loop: CASSYSSPGLAGTDTQYF. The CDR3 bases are TGTGCCAGCAGTTACTCATCCCCGGGACTAGCGGGCACAGATACGCAGTATTTT.

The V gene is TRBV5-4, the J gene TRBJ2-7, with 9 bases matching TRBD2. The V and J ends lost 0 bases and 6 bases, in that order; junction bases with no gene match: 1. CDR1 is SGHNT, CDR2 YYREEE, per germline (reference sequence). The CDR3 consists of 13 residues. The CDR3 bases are TGTGCCAGCAGCTTGGGACTAGCGGTCGAGCAGTACTTC. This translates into CASSLGLAVEQYF.

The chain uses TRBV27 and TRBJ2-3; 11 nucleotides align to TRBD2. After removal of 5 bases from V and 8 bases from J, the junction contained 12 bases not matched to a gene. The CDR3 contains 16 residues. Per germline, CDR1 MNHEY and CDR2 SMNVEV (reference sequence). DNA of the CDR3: TGTGCCAGCAGTAACCTAGCGGGAGGCCCTCCGGGTACGCAGTATTTT. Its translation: CASSNLAGGPPGTQYF.

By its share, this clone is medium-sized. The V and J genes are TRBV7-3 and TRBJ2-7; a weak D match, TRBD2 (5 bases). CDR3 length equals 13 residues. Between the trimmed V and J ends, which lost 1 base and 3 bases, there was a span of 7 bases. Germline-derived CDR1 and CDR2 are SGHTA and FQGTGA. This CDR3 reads CASSLKSGYEQYF. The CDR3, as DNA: TGTGCCAGCAGCTTAAAGAGCGGCTACGAGCAGTACTTC.

The CDR3 DNA reads as TGTGCCAGCAGCAAAGTGAGGACAGCCTACTATGGCTACACCTTC. As protein: CASSKVRTAYYGYTF. The rearrangement joins TRBV21-1 to TRBJ1-2; TRBD1 reflects the table's D call only, with no check against the DNA. TRBV21-1 represents a pseudogene. The CDR3 contains 15 residues.

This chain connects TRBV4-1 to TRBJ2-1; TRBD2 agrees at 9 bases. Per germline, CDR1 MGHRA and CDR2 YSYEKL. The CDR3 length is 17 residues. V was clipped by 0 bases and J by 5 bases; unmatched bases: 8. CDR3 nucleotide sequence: TGCGCCAGCAGCCAAGATTTGGCTAGCGGGACCAACAATGAGCAGTTCTTC. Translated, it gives CASSQDLASGTNNEQFF.

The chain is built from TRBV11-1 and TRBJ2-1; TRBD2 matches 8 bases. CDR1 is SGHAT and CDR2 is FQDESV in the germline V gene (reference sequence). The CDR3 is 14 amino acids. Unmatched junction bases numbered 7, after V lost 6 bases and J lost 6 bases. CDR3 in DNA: TGTGCCAGCAGTTTGTTAGCGGGACCCAATGAGCAGTTCTTC. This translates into CASSLLAGPNEQFF.

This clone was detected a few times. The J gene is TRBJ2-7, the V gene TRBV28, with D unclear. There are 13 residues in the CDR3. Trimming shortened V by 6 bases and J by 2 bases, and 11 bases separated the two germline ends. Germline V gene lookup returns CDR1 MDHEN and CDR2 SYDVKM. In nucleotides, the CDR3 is TGTGCCAGCAGCGGTGACATAGCCTACGAGCAGTACTTC. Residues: CASSGDIAYEQYF. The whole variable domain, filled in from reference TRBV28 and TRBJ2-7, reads DVKVTQSSRYLVKRTGEKVFLECVQDMDHENMFWYRQDPGLGLRLIYFSYDVKMKEKGDIPEGYSVSREKKERFSLILESASTNQTSMYLCASSGDIAYEQYFGPGTRLTVT.

CDR3 in DNA: TGTGCCAGCAGCTTGAATCCCGGGATCAACAATGAGCAGTTCTTC. Translating it yields CASSLNPGINNEQFF. J is TRBJ2-1 and V is TRBV5-8, with D maybe TRBD2 (5 bases). The length of the CDR3 is 15 residues. The germline V gene encodes CDR1 SGHTS and CDR2 YDEGEE. Trimming removed 1 base from V and 5 bases from J, with 13 bases in between.

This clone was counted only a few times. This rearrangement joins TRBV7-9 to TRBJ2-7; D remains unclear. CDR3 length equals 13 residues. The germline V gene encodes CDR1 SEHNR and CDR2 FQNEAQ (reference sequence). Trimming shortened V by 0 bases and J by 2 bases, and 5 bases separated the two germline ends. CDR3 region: CASSLATPYEQYF. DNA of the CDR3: TGTGCCAGCAGCTTAGCGACACCCTACGAGCAGTACTTC.

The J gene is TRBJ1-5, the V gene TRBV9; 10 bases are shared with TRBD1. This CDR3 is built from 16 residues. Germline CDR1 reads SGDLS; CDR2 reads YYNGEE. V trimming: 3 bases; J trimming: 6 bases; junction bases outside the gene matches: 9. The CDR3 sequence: CASSEGQGGLGQPQHF. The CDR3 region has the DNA TGTGCCAGCAGCGAAGGACAGGGGGGACTTGGTCAGCCCCAGCATTTT.

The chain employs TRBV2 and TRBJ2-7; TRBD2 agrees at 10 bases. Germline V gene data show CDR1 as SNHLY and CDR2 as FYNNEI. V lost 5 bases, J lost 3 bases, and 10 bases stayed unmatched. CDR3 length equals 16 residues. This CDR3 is CASSPPGLAEYYEQYF. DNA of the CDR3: TGTGCCAGCAGTCCCCCCGGACTAGCGGAGTACTACGAGCAGTACTTC. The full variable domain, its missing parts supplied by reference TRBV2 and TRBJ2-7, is EPEVTQTPSHQVTQMGQEVILRCVPISNHLYFYWYRQILGQKVEFLVSFYNNEISEKSEIFDDQFSVERPDGSNFTLKIRSTKLEDSAMYFCASSPPGLAEYYEQYFGPGTRLTVT.

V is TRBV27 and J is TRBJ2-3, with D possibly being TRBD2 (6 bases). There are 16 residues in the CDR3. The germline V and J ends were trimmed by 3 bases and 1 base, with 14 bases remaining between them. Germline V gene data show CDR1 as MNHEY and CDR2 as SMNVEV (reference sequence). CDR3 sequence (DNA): TGTGCCAGCAGTTTCCTCGGGGGTGTAGGCACAGATACGCAGTATTTT. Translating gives CASSFLGGVGTDTQYF.

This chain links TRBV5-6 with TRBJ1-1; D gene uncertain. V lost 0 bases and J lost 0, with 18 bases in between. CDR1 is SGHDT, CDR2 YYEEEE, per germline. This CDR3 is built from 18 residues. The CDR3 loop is CASSLGRGSLGMNTEAFF. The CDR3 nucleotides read TGTGCCAGCAGCTTGGGCCGAGGGTCATTGGGTATGAACACTGAAGCTTTCTTT.

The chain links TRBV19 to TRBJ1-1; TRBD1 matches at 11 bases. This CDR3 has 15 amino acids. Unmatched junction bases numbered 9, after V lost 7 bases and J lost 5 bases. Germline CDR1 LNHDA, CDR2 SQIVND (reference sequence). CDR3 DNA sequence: TGTGCCAGTACTGAGGACAGGGGGCGTAGGACTGAAGCTTTCTTT. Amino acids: CASTEDRGRRTEAFF. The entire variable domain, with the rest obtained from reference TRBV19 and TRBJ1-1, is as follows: DGGITQSPKYLFRKEGQNVTLSCEQNLNHDAMYWYRQDPGQGLRLIYYSQIVNDFQKGDIAEGYSVSREKKESFPLTVTSAQKNPTAFYLCASTEDRGRRTEAFFGQGTRLTVV.

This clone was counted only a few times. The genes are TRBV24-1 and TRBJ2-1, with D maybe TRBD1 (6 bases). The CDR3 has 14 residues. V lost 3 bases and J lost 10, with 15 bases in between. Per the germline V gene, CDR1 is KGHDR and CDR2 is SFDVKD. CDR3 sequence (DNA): TGTGCCACCAGTGATATTACAGGGAATCGCGAGCAGTTCTTC. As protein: CATSDITGNREQFF.